This T cell receptor (beta chain) appears in the sequencing data of a study of blood T cell repertoires in COVID-19 (dated by TCRdb to 2018 to 2021). Study-wide context: Samples from collaborators originated in the United States, Italy and Spain and spanned both the acute and convalescent phases of COVID-19. The prospective study material was composed of cDNA or gDNA derived from T cells, B-cell-depleted T cells, or PBMCs. The dataset comprised deeply sampled blood TCRbeta repertoires from subjects exposed to, actively infected with, or recovered from COVID-19. The repertoires were released in a freely available public database meant as a resource for research on the immune response to SARS-CoV-2. The samples were drawn from two sources: the first 160 participants of the ongoing ImmuneRACE study, and fewer than 1,500 subjects contributed by 6 global collaborators. Sample metadata almost always included a de-identified subject ID, COVID-19 status, age in years and sex. Where available, HLA class I and class II types were obtained from metadata supplied by the sample provider rather than from assay-based typing.

Collaborating institutions collected whole blood in K2EDTA tubes following their own protocols. For TCRbeta analysis, collaborators shipped samples in one of three forms: frozen whole blood, isolated PBMCs, or DNA extracted from either of those sample types. With respect to this clone: There is no known antigen for this receptor. No much larger clone exists at a distance of one base, and base qualities are not known.

From a lookup of the germline V gene, CDR1 and CDR2 are LGHNA and YSLEER. V and J lose 0 bases and 12 bases, and a span of 11 bases separates them. The CDR3 starts with the cysteine, ends with the phenylalanine, and has 12 residues. Only CDR3 DNA remains: 36 bases, in frame from the first base. The immunoSEQ Assay, a bias-controlled multiplex PCR, was used to amplify TCRbeta CDR3 regions from genomic DNA. Per the authors' processing: Nucleated cell counts per sample were estimated from amplification of reference gene primers within the assay. Sequence reads were collapsed and filtered to measure the absolute abundance of every unique TCRbeta CDR3 rearrangement. For each sample, productive Simpson clonality was calculated as the square root of Simpson's diversity index across productive rearrangements. The immuneACCESS repertoire file appears here via TCRdb, limited to in-frame rearrangements. These files lack a portion of the clones; in checked studies, under half of the deficit traces to unresolved V genes, and the cause of the others is not known. For V, J and clone size, that table is used; D and trimming come from the DNA. Recorded for this sample are over 70,000 clones; roughly four fifths of them occurred a single time. The ten most abundant clones make up 28% of the sample.

Results and caveats for the whole study, not just this receptor: The amount of clinical and demographic metadata varied by source and participant and was provided uncurated.

This clonotype originated in a woman aged 80 or over with active or convalescent COVID-19. Sequenced material: peripheral blood. Here the chain combines TRBV4-3 and TRBJ1-1, with a tentative D gene TRBD1 over 6 matching bases. The CDR3 loop reads CASSQEQGTSFF. The DNA sequence is TGCGCCAGCAGCCAAGAACAGGGAACGTCTTTCTTT.